This TCR beta chain was sequenced for a study of shared clonotypes between healthy human individuals. Looked up from germline, CDR1 is PRHDT and CDR2 is FYEKMQ (reference sequence). This CDR3 has 14 residues. This clone was detected a few times. Measured with immunoSEQ multiplex PCR; TCRdb has only the in-frame clones, and not every one. The table lists fewer than 130,000 clones, about 72% of them singletons. Sequenced material: memory CD8+ T cells sorted from blood. Sample subset: CD45RO+ cells pooled with CCR7-negative TemRA cells. The TCR was taken from a woman aged 25 to 39 in good health. V is TRBV13 and J is TRBJ2-5; no reliable D call. The J call is in doubt because the DNA end fits TRBJ2-7 better. The CDR3 reads CASSPSLRNYEQYF. CDR3 bases: TGTGCCAGCAGCCCTTCCCTCCGGAACTACGAGCAGTACTTC.